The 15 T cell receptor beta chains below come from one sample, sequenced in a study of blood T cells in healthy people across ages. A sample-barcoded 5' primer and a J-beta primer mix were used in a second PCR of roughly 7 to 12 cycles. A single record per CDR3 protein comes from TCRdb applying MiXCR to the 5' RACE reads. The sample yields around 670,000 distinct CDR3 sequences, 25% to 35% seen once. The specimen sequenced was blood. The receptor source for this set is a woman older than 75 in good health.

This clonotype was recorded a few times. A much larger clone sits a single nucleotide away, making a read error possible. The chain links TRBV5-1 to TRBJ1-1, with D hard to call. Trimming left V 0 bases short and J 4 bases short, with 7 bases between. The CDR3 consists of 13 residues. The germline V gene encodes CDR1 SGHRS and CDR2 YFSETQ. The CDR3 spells CASSLAGITEAFF. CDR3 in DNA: TGCGCCAGCAGCTTGGCCGGGATCACTGAAGCTTTCTTT.

This chain's CDR3 is CASSLAPTNTGELFF. In nucleotides, the CDR3 is TGCGCCAGCAGCTTGGCCCCGACCAACACCGGGGAGCTGTTTTTT. V gene TRBV5-1 combines with J gene TRBJ2-2; no definite D call. V was pared by 0 bases and J by 2 bases, with 8 bases between. Germline V gene sequence: CDR1 SGHRS, CDR2 YFSETQ. This CDR3 contains 15 residues.

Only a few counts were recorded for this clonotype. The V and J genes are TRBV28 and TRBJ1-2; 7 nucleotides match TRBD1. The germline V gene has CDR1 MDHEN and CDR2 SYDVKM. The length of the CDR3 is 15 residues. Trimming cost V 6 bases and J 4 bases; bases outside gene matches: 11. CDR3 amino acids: CASRNTGAAGYGYTF. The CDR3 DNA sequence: TGTGCCAGCAGAAATACAGGGGCGGCGGGCTATGGCTACACCTTC.

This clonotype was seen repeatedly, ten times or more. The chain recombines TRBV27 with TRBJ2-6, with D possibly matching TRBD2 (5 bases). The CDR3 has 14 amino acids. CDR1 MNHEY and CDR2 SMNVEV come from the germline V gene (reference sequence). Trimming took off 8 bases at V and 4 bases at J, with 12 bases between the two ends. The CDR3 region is CASGGIAGANVLTF. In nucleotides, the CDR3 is TGTGCCAGCGGAGGTATCGCGGGGGCCAACGTCCTGACTTTC.

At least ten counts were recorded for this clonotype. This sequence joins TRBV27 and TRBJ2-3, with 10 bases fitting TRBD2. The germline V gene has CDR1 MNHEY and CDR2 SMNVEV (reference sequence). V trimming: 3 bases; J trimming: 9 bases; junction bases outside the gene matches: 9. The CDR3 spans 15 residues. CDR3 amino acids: CASSFLLAGKETQYF. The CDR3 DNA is TGTGCCAGCAGTTTCCTACTAGCGGGGAAGGAGACGCAGTATTTT.

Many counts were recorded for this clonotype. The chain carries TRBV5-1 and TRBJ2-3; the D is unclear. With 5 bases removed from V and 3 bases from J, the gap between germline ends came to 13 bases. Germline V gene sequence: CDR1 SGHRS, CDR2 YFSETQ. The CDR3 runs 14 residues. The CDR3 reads CASSRNRPTDTQYF. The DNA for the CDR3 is TGCGCCAGCAGTCGAAATCGACCTACAGATACGCAGTATTTT.

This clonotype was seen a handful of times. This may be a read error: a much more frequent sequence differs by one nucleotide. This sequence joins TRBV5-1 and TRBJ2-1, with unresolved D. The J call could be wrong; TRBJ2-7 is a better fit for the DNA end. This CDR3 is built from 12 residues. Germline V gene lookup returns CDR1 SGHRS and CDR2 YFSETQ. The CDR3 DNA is TGCGCCAGCATCGGCTCCTACAATGAGCAGTACTTC. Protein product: CASIGSYNEQYF.

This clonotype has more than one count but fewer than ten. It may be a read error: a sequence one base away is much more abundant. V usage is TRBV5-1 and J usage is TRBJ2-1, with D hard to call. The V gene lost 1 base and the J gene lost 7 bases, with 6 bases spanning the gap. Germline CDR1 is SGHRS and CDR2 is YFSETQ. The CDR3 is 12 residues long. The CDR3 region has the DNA TGCGCCAGCAGCTTGAATCGGAATGAGCAGTTCTTC. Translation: CASSLNRNEQFF.

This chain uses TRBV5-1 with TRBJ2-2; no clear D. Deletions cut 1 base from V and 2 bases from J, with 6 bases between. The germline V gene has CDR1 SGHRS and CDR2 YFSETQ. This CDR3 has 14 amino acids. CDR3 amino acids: CASSLTTNTGELFF. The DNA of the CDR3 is TGCGCCAGCAGCTTGACTACCAACACCGGGGAGCTGTTTTTT.

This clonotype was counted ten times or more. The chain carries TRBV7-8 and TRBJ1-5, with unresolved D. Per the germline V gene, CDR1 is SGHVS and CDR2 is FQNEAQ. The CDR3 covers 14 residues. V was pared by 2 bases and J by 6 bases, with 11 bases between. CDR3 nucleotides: TGTGCCAGCAGCTTAACAGCAGGCCGTCAGCCCCAGCATTTT. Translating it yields CASSLTAGRQPQHF.

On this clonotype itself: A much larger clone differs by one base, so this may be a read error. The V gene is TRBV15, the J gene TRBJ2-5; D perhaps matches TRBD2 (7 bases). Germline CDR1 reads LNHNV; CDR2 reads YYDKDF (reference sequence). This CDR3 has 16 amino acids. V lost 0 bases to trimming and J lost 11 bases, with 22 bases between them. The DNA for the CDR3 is TGTGCCACCAGCAGAGATAACCCGGGGGGCTACAATGAGCAGTACTTC. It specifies CATSRDNPGGYNEQYF.

CDR3 in amino acids: CSASLSGTGKYEQYF. CDR3 DNA sequence: TGCAGTGCTAGCCTCTCCGGGACAGGCAAGTACGAGCAGTACTTC. The chain has TRBV20-1 and TRBJ2-7; 8 bases match TRBD1. Germline trimming cut 3 bases from V and 4 bases from J; bases unmatched to any gene: 11. Per germline, CDR1 DFQATT and CDR2 SNEGSKA (reference sequence). The CDR3 runs to 15 residues.

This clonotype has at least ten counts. CDR3: CASSVDRTALNTEAFF. Written as DNA, the CDR3 is TGTGCCAGCAGCGTAGATAGAACAGCACTGAACACTGAAGCTTTCTTT. The rearrangement uses TRBV9 and TRBJ1-1; no clear D gene. Looked up from germline, CDR1 is SGDLS and CDR2 is YYNGEE. V was shortened by 0 bases and J by 0 bases, with 12 bases between the two germline ends. This CDR3 is 16 amino acids long. Variable domain in full (rest from reference TRBV9 and TRBJ1-1): DSGVTQTPKHLITATGQRVTLRCSPRSGDLSVYWYQQSLDQGLQFLIQYYNGEERAKGNILERFSAQQFPDLHSELNLSSLELGDSALYFCASSVDRTALNTEAFFGQGTRLTVV.

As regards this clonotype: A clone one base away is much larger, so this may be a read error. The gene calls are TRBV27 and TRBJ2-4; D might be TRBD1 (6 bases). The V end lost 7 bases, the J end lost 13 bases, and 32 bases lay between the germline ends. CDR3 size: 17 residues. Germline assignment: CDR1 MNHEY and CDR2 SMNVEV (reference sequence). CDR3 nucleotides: TGTGCCAGCACTAGAAAAACAGGGCTAAGCTCCTACAATGAGCAGTACTTC. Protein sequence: CASTRKTGLSSYNEQYF.

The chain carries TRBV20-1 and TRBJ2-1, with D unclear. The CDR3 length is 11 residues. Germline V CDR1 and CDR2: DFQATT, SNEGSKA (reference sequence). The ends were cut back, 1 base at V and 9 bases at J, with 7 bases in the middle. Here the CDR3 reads CSARALSEQFF. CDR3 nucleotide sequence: TGCAGTGCTAGAGCCCTTAGTGAGCAGTTCTTC.